This TCR beta chain was identified during a study of CD8 T cells in Susac syndrome. Germline CDR1 reads MDHEN; CDR2 reads SYDVKM. V was pared by 1 base and J by 5 bases, with 17 bases between. The CDR3 contains 16 residues. cDNA came from around 0.54 to 1 ug RNA primed by random hexamers. Across 54 Vbeta and 13 Jbeta, immunoSEQ multiplex PCR amplified TCR beta CDR3. TCRdb itself ran the immunoSEQ multiplex PCR reads through MiXCR, one entry per CDR3 protein. The sample has under 550,000 distinct CDR3 sequences; more than 80% are singletons. The specimen was CD8+ T cells from PBMCs. The sequence was collected from a human donor with multiple sclerosis. This chain links TRBV28 with TRBJ2-5; D may be TRBD1 or TRBD2 (5 bases each). This CDR3 reads CASSLFLGVEWETQYF. In DNA, the CDR3 is TGTGCCAGCAGTTTATTCCTGGGGGTAGAATGGGAGACCCAGTACTTC.